The rows below give T cell receptor beta chains drawn from one sample of a study of T cells in narcolepsy. Sequencing used immunoSEQ multiplex PCR; TCRdb keeps in-frame clones, though not all of them. Of approximately 25,000 clones listed, around two thirds are singletons. The sequenced sample was memory (CD45RA-) CD4+ T cells from blood. The receptor set was obtained from a human donor in good health. Both conserved end residues are part of each CDR3. The order of the fields is clone size, V gene, J gene, D gene, CDR3 protein, CDR3 DNA. A D gene is named only where the DNA matches it firmly. Clone size, where shown, is once, few, many, or a class for clones that have expanded.

-	TRBV28	TRBJ1-5	-	CASSALTVYSNQPQHF	TGTGCCAGCAGTGCCCTGACGGTTTATAGCAATCAGCCCCAGCATTTT
few	TRBV6-1	TRBJ1-5	TRBD1	CASSGTGGSQPQHF	TGTGCCAGCAGCGGGACAGGGGGGAGTCAGCCCCAGCATTTT
few	TRBV5-8	TRBJ1-5	-	CASSFPGASNQPQHF	TGTGCCAGCAGCTTCCCTGGGGCTAGCAATCAGCCCCAGCATTTT
-	TRBV7-9	TRBJ1-1	TRBD1	CASRKPGQGSNTEAFF	TGTGCCAGCAGGAAACCGGGACAGGGAAGTAACACTGAAGCTTTCTTT
few	TRBV2	TRBJ2-2	-	CASSRTANTGELFF	TGTGCCAGCAGTCGGACAGCGAACACCGGGGAGCTGTTTTTT
few	TRBV6-6	TRBJ2-2	-	CASTELGYTGELFF	TGTGCCAGCACCGAACTGGGTTACACCGGGGAGCTGTTTTTT
-	TRBV7-8	TRBJ2-5	-	CASSFGGLEETQYF	TGTGCCAGCAGCTTTGGGGGGCTGGAGGAGACCCAGTACTTC
-	TRBV9	TRBJ1-6	TRBD1	CASSGTGDSPLHF	TGTGCCAGCAGCGGGACAGGGGATTCACCCCTCCACTTT
few	TRBV6-1	TRBJ2-5	-	CASSGRGETQYF	TGTGCCAGCAGCGGAAGGGGAGAGACCCAGTACTTC
-	TRBV7-6	TRBJ2-5	-	CASSPGETQYF	TGTGCCAGCAGCCCAGGGGAGACCCAGTACTTC
few	TRBV7-3	TRBJ2-4	-	CASSLTRGSKNIQYF	TGTGCCAGCAGCTTAACGAGGGGATCCAAAAACATTCAGTACTTC
-	TRBV19	TRBJ1-1	-	CASHPFGSLTEAFF	TGTGCCAGTCATCCTTTCGGGAGCCTGACTGAAGCTTTCTTT
few	TRBV5-1	TRBJ1-3	TRBD1	CASSRDSPSGNTIYF	TGCGCCAGCAGCCGGGACAGCCCCTCTGGAAACACCATATATTTT
-	TRBV11-2	TRBJ2-5	-	CASSLSAGRQETQYF	TGTGCCAGCAGCTTATCTGCGGGAAGACAAGAGACCCAGTACTTC
-	TRBV7-9	TRBJ2-7	-	CASSRGSARTYEQYF	TGTGCCAGCAGCCGAGGGTCGGCACGGACCTACGAGCAGTACTTC
-	TRBV7-9	TRBJ1-2	-	CASSLLRGPYYGYTF	TGTGCCAGCAGCCTCCTCAGGGGACCCTACTATGGCTACACCTTC
-	TRBV30	TRBJ1-5	-	CAWRSRGFGNQPQHF	TGTGCCTGGAGGTCTAGGGGCTTCGGCAATCAGCCCCAGCATTTT
-	TRBV6-5	TRBJ1-3	-	CASSYSISSGNTIYF	TGTGCCAGCAGTTACTCTATCTCCTCTGGAAACACCATATATTTT
-	TRBV5-4	TRBJ1-1	-	CASSRWMNTEAFF	TGTGCCAGCAGTCGGTGGATGAACACTGAAGCTTTCTTT
-	TRBV4-1	TRBJ1-2	-	CASSQEGATRGGYTF	TGCGCCAGCAGCCAAGAAGGAGCAACTAGGGGGGGCTACACCTTC
-	TRBV2	TRBJ2-5	-	CASSEANQGLETQYF	TGTGCCAGCAGTGAAGCAAATCAGGGGCTAGAGACCCAGTACTTC
-	TRBV19	TRBJ2-3	-	CATNGAIGGDTDTQYF	TGTGCAACTAATGGGGCGATTGGCGGGGACACAGATACGCAGTATTTT
-	TRBV10-2	TRBJ1-5	-	CASSVLAANQPQHF	TGCGCCAGCAGTGTGTTAGCAGCGAATCAGCCCCAGCATTTT
-	TRBV7-7	TRBJ2-1	-	CASSLGLTNEQFF	TGTGCCAGCAGCTTAGGACTAACCAATGAGCAGTTCTTC
-	TRBV9	TRBJ2-3	-	CASSVEPGGRTDTQYF	TGTGCCAGCAGCGTAGAACCCGGCGGGCGCACAGATACGCAGTATTTT
-	TRBV18	TRBJ2-3	-	CASSPQMTGWTDTQYF	TGTGCCAGCTCACCCCAGATGACAGGTTGGACAGATACGCAGTATTTT
few	TRBV5-1	TRBJ2-5	TRBD2	CASSSGGKTQYF	TGCGCCAGCAGCTCGGGGGGGAAGACCCAGTACTTC
few	TRBV27	TRBJ2-7	-	CASSLRRGPYEQYF	TGTGCCAGCAGTTTACGGCGGGGTCCCTACGAGCAGTACTTC
-	TRBV6-1	TRBJ2-3	-	CASSEAGRYTDTQYF	TGTGCCAGCAGTGAAGCGGGCCGGTACACAGATACGCAGTATTTT
few	TRBV30	TRBJ1-1	-	CAWSLRGPEAFF	TGTGCCTGGAGTTTAAGGGGCCCTGAAGCTTTCTTT
-	TRBV19	TRBJ2-2	-	CASSIRLVQAGELFF	TGTGCCAGTAGTATTCGTTTGGTTCAGGCCGGGGAGCTGTTTTTT
-	TRBV9	TRBJ1-6	-	CASSTGGYSPLHF	TGTGCCAGCAGCACGGGGGGGTATTCACCCCTCCACTTT
-	TRBV7-3	TRBJ2-1	TRBD2	CASSLIAGEDEQFF	TGTGCCAGCAGCTTGATAGCGGGAGAAGATGAGCAGTTCTTC
once	TRBV4-1	TRBJ1-2	-	CASSLRQSTHGYTF	TGCGCCAGCAGCCTTAGACAGTCCACCCATGGCTACACCTTC
-	TRBV27	TRBJ1-2	TRBD1	CASSTRDRGSYGYTF	TGTGCCAGCAGTACCCGGGACAGGGGGAGCTATGGCTACACCTTC
-	TRBV15	TRBJ2-2	-	CATSSPTRVNTGELFF	TGTGCCACCAGCAGTCCGACCAGGGTAAACACCGGGGAGCTGTTTTTT
-	TRBV5-1	TRBJ2-1	-	CASSPLGSSYNEQFF	TGCGCCAGCAGCCCACTCGGGAGCTCCTACAATGAGCAGTTCTTC
-	TRBV12-1	TRBJ2-6	-	CASSTGPVNFSGANVLTF	TGTGCCAGCAGCACTGGACCCGTCAACTTCTCTGGGGCCAACGTCCTGACTTTC
-	TRBV19	TRBJ2-1	TRBD2	CASGRGVNEQFF	TGTGCCAGTGGACGGGGGGTAAATGAGCAGTTCTTC
-	TRBV2	TRBJ1-5	TRBD1	CASSARDRGSQPQHF	TGTGCCAGCAGTGCCCGGGACAGGGGTAGCCAGCCCCAGCATTTT
-	TRBV7-2	TRBJ2-1	-	CASSLSRANEQFF	TGTGCCAGCAGCTTGTCTCGAGCCAATGAGCAGTTCTTC
-	TRBV9	TRBJ2-7	TRBD2	CASSVAIGRGDEQYF	TGTGCCAGCAGCGTAGCGATCGGGAGGGGCGACGAGCAGTACTTC